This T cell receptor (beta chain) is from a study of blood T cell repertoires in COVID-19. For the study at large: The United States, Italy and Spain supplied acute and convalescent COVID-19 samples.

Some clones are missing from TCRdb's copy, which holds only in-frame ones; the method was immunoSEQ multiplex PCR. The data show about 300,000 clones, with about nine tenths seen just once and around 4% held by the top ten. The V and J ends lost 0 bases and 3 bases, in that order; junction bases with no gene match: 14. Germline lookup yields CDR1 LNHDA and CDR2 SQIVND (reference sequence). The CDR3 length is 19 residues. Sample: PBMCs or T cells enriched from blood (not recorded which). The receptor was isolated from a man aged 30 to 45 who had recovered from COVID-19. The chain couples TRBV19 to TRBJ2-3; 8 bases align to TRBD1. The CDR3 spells CASSIDPGRPGGRTDTQYF. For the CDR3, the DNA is TGTGCCAGTAGTATAGATCCTGGTCGGCCAGGGGGCCGTACAGATACGCAGTATTTT.